This entry features one T cell receptor (beta chain) sequence. Its antigen is as yet unknown. These data are taken from a study of CD8 T cells in Susac syndrome. General study results and limits: The TCR sequencing and HLA analysis in the study involved a relatively small number of individuals, as the study acknowledged.

The J segment lost 2 bases and the V segment lost 1 base, leaving 8 bases of the junction unmatched. Looked up from germline, CDR1 is GTSNPN and CDR2 is SVGIG (reference sequence). The CDR3 sequence is 17 residues long. Random hexamers primed reverse transcription of about 0.45 to 1 ug RNA. TCRdb re-called the immunoSEQ multiplex PCR reads with MiXCR, one entry per CDR3 protein. The table includes about 300,000 distinct CDR3 sequences, over 75% detected once. The TCR comes from a human donor with multiple sclerosis. The chain joins TRBV30 to TRBJ2-7, with 13 bases that match TRBD2. The sample was CD8+ T cells from PBMCs. The CDR3 loop reads CAWSEDELAGGTYEQYF. The CDR3 coding sequence is TGTGCCTGGAGTGAAGACGAACTAGCGGGGGGGACCTACGAGCAGTACTTC.